This T cell receptor beta chain derives from a study of cytomegalovirus exposure and HLA in healthy donors. With 60 Vbeta and 13 Jbeta primers, the PCR was carried out. In the authors' methods: About 10 million of tens of millions of unique TCR beta chains were shared, per a later count. Sequencing used immunoSEQ multiplex PCR; TCRdb keeps in-frame clones, though not all of them. D and trimming were read from the DNA, whereas the V and J calls and clone size are those reported in that table. The sample comprises over 200,000 clones, about 78% of which are singletons, and 3% to 4% rests with the top ten. Trimming stripped 0 bases from V and 8 bases from J, with 13 bases between. The CDR3 totals 14 residues. Germline CDR1 SEHNR, CDR2 FQNEAQ (reference sequence).

The J gene is TRBJ1-2, the V gene TRBV7-9; maybe TRBD1 (5 bases). Source material: PBMCs. The receptor was isolated from a male donor in good health and CMV-seronegative. The DNA of the CDR3 is TGTGCCAGCAGCTTAGCCAGGGCTGAGAAAGGCTACACCTTC. It specifies CASSLARAEKGYTF. Together with reference TRBV7-9 and TRBJ1-2, the CDR3 gives the full variable domain: DTGVSQNPRHKITKRGQNVTFRCDPISEHNRLYWYRQTLGQGPEFLTYFQNEAQLEKSRLLSDRFSAERPKGSFSTLEIQRTEQGDSAMYLCASSLARAEKGYTFGSGTRLTVV.